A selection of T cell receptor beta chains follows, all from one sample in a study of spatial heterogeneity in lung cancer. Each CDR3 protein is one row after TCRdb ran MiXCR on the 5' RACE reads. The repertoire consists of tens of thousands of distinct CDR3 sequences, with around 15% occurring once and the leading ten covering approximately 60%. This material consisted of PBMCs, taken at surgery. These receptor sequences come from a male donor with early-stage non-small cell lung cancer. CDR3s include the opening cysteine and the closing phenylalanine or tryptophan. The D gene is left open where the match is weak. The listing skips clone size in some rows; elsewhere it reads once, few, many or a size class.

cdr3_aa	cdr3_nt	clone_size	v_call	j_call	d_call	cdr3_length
CASSQDGQGDQPQHF	TGCGCCAGCAGCCAAGATGGCCAGGGTGATCAGCCCCAGCATTTT	few	TRBV4-3	TRBJ1-5	NA	15
CSAFDRRGSTDTQYF	TGCAGTGCCTTCGATAGACGAGGAAGCACAGATACGCAGTATTTT	few	TRBV20-1	TRBJ2-3	NA	15
CASSERGPPQPQHF	TGTGCCAGCAGTGAGAGGGGGCCCCCTCAGCCCCAGCATTTT	NA	TRBV2	TRBJ1-5	TRBD1	14
CASSQGARYQETQYF	TGCGCCAGCAGCCAAGGGGCCAGATACCAAGAGACCCAGTACTTC	many	TRBV4-1	TRBJ2-5	NA	15
CASSHFGTESGTGELFF	TGCGCCAGCAGCCATTTCGGGACAGAGTCCGGCACCGGGGAGCTGTTTTTT	few	TRBV4-1	TRBJ2-2	TRBD1	17
CSVSGTSWAQETQYF	TGCAGCGTTTCGGGGACTAGTTGGGCCCAAGAGACCCAGTACTTC	NA	TRBV29-1	TRBJ2-5	TRBD2	15
CSARESGPNSPLHF	TGCAGTGCTAGAGAATCGGGGCCTAATTCACCCCTCCACTTT	NA	TRBV20-1	TRBJ1-6	NA	14
CASSYSAVYEQYF	TGTGCCAGCAGTTACTCGGCCGTCTACGAGCAGTACTTC	many	TRBV6-2/TRBV6-3	TRBJ2-7	NA	13
CASSLGGTVRYTEAFF	TGTGCCAGCAGCTTAGGGGGGACAGTACGATACACTGAAGCTTTCTTT	NA	TRBV11-3	TRBJ1-1	TRBD1	16
CSVEGLAGADGTDTQYF	TGCAGCGTTGAGGGACTAGCGGGGGCGGACGGCACAGATACGCAGTATTTT	few	TRBV29-1	TRBJ2-3	TRBD2	17
CSAGTSGSTDTQYF	TGCAGTGCTGGGACTAGCGGGAGCACAGATACGCAGTATTTT	few	TRBV20-1	TRBJ2-3	TRBD2	14
CSVGDEKLFF	TGCAGCGTTGGGGATGAAAAACTGTTTTTT	few	TRBV29-1	TRBJ1-4	NA	10
CSARTSGRSYVGELFF	TGCAGTGCTAGGACTAGCGGGAGGAGTTATGTCGGGGAGCTGTTTTTT	few	TRBV20-1	TRBJ2-2	TRBD2	16
CASSLRGSYNEQFF	TGTGCCAGCAGTTTAAGGGGGTCCTACAATGAGCAGTTCTTC	many	TRBV28	TRBJ2-1	NA	14
CAISGVSGPSYEQYF	TGTGCCATCAGTGGGGTTAGCGGCCCTTCCTACGAGCAGTACTTC	many	TRBV10-3	TRBJ2-7	NA	15
CAWKGDRGNYGYTF	TGTGCCTGGAAGGGGGACAGGGGTAACTATGGCTACACCTTC	few	TRBV30	TRBJ1-2	TRBD1	14
CASTPPGGGQETQYF	TGTGCCAGCACCCCCCCCGGGGGCGGGCAAGAGACCCAGTACTTC	NA	TRBV11-2	TRBJ2-5	NA	15